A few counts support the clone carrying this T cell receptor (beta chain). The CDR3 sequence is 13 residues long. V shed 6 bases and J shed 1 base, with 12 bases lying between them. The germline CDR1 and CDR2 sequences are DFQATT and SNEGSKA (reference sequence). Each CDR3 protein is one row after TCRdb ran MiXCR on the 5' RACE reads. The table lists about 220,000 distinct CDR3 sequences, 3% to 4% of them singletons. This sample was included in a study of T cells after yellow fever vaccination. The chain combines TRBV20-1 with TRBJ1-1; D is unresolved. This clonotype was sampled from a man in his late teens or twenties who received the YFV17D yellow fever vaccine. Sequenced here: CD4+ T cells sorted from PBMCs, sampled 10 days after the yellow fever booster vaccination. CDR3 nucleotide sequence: TGCAGTGCAGCTTTCACGGGGAACACTGAAGCTTTCTTT. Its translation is CSAAFTGNTEAFF.